This T cell receptor (beta chain) was recovered during a study of control samples from healthy donors and cancer patients. The CDR3 covers 14 residues. V lost 0 bases to trimming and J lost 2 bases, with 8 bases between them. Germline V gives CDR1 SGDLS, CDR2 YYNGEE. Sequencing was performed with immunoSEQ multiplex PCR; in TCRdb, only in-frame clones are kept and a portion is missing. This table holds approximately 150,000 clones, under 95% found once. The chain is built from TRBV9 and TRBJ1-2; no reliable D call. The receptor was derived from a man in his forties in good health. Sequenced input: blood. CDR3 in DNA: TGTGCCAGCAGCGTAGTGGCCGGGAACTATGGCTACACCTTC. It encodes CASSVVAGNYGYTF.